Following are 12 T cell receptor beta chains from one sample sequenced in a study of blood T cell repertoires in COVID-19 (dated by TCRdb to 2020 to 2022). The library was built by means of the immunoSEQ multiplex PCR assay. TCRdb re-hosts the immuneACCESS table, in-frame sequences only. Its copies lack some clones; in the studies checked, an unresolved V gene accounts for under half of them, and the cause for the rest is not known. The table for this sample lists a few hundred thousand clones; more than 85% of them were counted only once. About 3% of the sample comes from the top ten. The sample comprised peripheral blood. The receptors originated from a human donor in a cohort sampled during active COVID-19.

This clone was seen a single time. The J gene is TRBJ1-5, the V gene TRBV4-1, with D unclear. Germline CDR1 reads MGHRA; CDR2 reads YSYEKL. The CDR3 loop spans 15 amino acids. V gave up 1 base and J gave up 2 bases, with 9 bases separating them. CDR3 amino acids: CASSQAVYGNQPQHF. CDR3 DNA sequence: TGCGCCAGCAGCCAAGCAGTATACGGCAATCAGCCCCAGCATTTT.

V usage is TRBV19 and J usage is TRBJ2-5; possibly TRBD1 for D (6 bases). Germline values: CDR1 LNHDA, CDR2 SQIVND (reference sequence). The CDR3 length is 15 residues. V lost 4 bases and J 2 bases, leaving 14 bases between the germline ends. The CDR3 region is CASSTSGDGQETQYF. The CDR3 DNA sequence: TGTGCCAGTAGTACGTCAGGGGATGGGCAAGAGACCCAGTACTTC.

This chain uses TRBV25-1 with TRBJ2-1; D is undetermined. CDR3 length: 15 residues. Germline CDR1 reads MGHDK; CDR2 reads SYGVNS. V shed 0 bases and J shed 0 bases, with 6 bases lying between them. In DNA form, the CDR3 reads TGTGCCAGCAGTGAATATAGGAGCTCCTACAATGAGCAGTTCTTC. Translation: CASSEYRSSYNEQFF.

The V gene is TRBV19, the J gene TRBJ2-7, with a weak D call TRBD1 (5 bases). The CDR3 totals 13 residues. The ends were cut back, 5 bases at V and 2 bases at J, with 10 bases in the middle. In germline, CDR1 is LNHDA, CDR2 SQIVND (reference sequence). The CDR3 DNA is TGTGCCAGTAGTCCGCGGACAACCTACGAGCAGTACTTC. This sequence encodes CASSPRTTYEQYF.

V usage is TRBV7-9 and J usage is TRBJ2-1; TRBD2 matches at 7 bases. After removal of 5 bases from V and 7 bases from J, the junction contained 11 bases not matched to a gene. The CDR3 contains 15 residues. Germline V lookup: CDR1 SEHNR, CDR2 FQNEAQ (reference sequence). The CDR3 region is CASSPSASGRNEQFF. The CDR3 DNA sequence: TGTGCCAGCAGCCCTTCGGCTAGCGGACGGAATGAGCAGTTCTTC.

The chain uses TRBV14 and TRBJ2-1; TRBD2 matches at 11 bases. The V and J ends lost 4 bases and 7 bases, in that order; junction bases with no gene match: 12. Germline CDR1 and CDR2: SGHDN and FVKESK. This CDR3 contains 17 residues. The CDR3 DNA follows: TGTGCCAGCAGCCGAGACCTGACTAGCGGGAAAAGAAATGAGCAGTTCTTC. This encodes CASSRDLTSGKRNEQFF.

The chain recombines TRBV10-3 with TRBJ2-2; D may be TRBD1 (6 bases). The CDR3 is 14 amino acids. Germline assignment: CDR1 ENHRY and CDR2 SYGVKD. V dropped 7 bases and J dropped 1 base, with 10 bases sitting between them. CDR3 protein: CAINPTGNTGELFF. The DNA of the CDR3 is TGTGCCATCAATCCGACAGGGAACACCGGGGAGCTGTTTTTT.

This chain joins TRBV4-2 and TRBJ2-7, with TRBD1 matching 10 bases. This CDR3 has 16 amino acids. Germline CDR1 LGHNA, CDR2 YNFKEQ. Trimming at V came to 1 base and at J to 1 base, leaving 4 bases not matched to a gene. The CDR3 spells CASSQGGQGQSYEQYF. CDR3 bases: TGTGCCAGCAGCCAAGGGGGACAGGGGCAATCCTACGAGCAGTACTTC.

CDR3 residues: CASSRTGGYYSNQPQHF. The CDR3 DNA is TGTGCCAGCAGCCGGACAGGGGGCTATTATAGCAATCAGCCCCAGCATTTT. V usage is TRBV2 and J usage is TRBJ1-5, with 11 bases matching TRBD1. This CDR3 has 17 residues. V was clipped by 6 bases and J by 0 bases; unmatched bases: 7. Germline assignment: CDR1 SNHLY and CDR2 FYNNEI.

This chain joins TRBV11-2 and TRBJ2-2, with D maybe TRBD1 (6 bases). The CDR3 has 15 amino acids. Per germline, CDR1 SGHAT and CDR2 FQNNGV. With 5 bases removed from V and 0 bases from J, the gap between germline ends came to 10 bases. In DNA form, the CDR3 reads TGTGCCAGCAGCCCAAGGGGGTCGAACACCGGGGAGCTGTTTTTT. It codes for CASSPRGSNTGELFF.

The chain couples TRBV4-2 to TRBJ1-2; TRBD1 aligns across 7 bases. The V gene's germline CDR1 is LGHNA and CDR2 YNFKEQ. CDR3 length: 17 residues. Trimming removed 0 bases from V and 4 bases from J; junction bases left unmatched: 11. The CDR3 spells CASSQDGPGGSGYGYTF. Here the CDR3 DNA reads TGTGCCAGCAGCCAAGATGGTCCAGGGGGTTCGGGCTATGGCTACACCTTC.

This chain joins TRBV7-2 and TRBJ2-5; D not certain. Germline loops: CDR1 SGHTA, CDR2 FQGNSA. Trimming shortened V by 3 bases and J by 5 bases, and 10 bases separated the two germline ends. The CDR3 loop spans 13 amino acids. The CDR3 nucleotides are TGTGCCAGCAGCTTTAACTTGTATGAGACCCAGTACTTC. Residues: CASSFNLYETQYF.